This TCR beta chain stems from a study of OX40 agonist ivuxolimab in advanced cancers. Overall study context: Patients received intravenous ivuxolimab every 2 weeks at 0.01 to 10 mg/kg. Having had anti-PD-1, anti-PD-L1 or anti-CTLA-4 therapy before was allowed, and approximately 40% had some. Partial responses were observed in three patients, of whom one had hepatocellular carcinoma and two had cutaneous melanoma.

TCRdb keeps only in-frame clones here, not all; method: immunoSEQ multiplex PCR. The table includes roughly 100,000 clones, more than 85% detected once. Sampling of blood occurred at baseline, cycle 4 day 1, and cycle 7 day 1. Germline CDR1 is SQVTM and CDR2 is ANQGSEA. The CDR3 consists of 14 residues. The ends lost 4 bases at V and 3 bases at J; junction bases unmatched: 7. Here the sequenced sample was CD4+ or CD8+ T cells sorted from blood, taken in a trial of the OX40 agonist ivuxolimab. The receptor comes from an adult with an advanced solid tumor such as melanoma, head and neck, liver or kidney cancer. V gene TRBV29-1 combines with J gene TRBJ2-3; TRBD1 matches 7 bases. The CDR3 DNA reads as TGCAGCGTTGGACAGGGTAGTAGTACAGATACGCAGTATTTT. This gives the protein CSVGQGSSTDTQYF.